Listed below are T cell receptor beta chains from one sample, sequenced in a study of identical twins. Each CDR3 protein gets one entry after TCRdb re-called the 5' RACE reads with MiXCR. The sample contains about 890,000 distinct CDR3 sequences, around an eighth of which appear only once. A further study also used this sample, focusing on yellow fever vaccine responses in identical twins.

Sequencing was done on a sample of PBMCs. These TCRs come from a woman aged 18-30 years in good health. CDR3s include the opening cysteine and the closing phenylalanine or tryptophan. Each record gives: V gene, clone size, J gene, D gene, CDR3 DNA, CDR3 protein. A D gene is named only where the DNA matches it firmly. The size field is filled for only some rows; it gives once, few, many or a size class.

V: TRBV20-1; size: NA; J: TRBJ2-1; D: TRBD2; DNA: TGCAGTGCTAGAGATGCCGGGACTAGCGGGAGGGGGTACAATGAGCAGTTCTTC; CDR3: CSARDAGTSGRGYNEQFF
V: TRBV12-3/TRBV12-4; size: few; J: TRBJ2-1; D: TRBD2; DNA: TGTGCCAGCAGTTTAGCTAGCGGGATCGGCCGCAATGAGCAGTTCTTC; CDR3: CASSLASGIGRNEQFF
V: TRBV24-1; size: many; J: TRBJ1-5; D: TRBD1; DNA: TGTGCCACCAGTGCTCCTTCCGGGACAGGGCGACATCAGCCCCAGCATTTT; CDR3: CATSAPSGTGRHQPQHF
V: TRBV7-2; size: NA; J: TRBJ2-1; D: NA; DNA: TGTGCCAGCAGCATTATCGAACAGGAGATACAATTGTATGAGCAGTTCTTC; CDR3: CASSIIEQEIQLYEQFF
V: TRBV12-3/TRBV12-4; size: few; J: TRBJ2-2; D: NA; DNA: TGTGCCAGCAGTTTCATGAGGGTGACCGGGGAGCTGTTTTTT; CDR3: CASSFMRVTGELFF
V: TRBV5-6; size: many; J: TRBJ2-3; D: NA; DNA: TGTGCCAGCAGCACGTCGGCTGGGATCACAGATACGCAGTATTTT; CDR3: CASSTSAGITDTQYF
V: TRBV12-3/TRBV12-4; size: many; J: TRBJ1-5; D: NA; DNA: TGTGCCAGCACCCGGGTCAATCAGCCCCAGCATTTT; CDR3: CASTRVNQPQHF
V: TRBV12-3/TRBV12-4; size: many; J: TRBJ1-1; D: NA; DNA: TGTGCCAGCAGTTTAATGAGGGACACTGAAGCTTTCTTT; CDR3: CASSLMRDTEAFF
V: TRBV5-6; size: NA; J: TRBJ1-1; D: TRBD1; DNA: TGTGCCAGCAGCCCGGGGGGGACAGTCTTGAACACTGAAGCTTTCTTT; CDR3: CASSPGGTVLNTEAFF
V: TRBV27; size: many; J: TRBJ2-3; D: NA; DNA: TGTGCCAGCAGTCCTGTAGTGGACACAGATACGCAGTATTTT; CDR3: CASSPVVDTDTQYF
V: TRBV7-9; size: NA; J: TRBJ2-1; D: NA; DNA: TGTGCCAGCCCTCCAATTCCCCATGAGCAGTTCTTC; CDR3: CASPPIPHEQFF
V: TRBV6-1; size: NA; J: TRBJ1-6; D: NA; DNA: TGTGCCAGCAGTGAAATCGACAGTAATTCACCCCTCCACTTT; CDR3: CASSEIDSNSPLHF
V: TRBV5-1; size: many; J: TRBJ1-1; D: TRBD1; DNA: TGCGCCAGCAGCTCCGGGACAGGGGGCTGGGACACTGAAGCTTTCTTT; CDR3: CASSSGTGGWDTEAFF
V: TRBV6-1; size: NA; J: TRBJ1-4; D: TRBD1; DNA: TGTGCCAGCAGGGCCTCCGGGACAGGGGATGAAAAACTGTTTTTT; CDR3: CASRASGTGDEKLFF
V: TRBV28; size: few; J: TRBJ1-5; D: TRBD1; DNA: TGTGCCAGCAGTGGGTTCCGGGACAGGGGCGGTCAGCCCCAGCATTTT; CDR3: CASSGFRDRGGQPQHF
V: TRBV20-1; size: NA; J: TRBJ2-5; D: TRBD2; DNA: TGCAGTGCTAGAAAAAGCCGAGCGGGGGGGCTGGAGACCCAGTACTTC; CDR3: CSARKSRAGGLETQYF
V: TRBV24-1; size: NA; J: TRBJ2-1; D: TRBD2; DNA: TGTGCCGCCTCGGGACTAGCGGGAACCTCACACAATGAGCAGTTCTTC; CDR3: CAASGLAGTSHNEQFF
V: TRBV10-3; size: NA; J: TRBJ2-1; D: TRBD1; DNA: TGTGCCATCAGTGACAGGGGGCCCTGGGTGTTCTTC; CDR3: CAISDRGPWVFF
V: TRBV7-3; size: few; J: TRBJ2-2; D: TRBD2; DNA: TGTGCCAGCAGTCTCGGACTAGCGGGAGGGCAAGGCGGGGAGCTGTTTTTT; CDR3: CASSLGLAGGQGGELFF
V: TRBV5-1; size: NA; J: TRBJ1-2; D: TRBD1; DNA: TGCGCCAGCAGCCGACAGGGGGTCGACTATGGCTACACCTTC; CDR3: CASSRQGVDYGYTF
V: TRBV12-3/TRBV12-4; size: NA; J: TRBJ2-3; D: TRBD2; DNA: TGTGCCAGTCTTAGAGGGCTAGCGGGCCCCACAGATACGCAGTATTTT; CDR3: CASLRGLAGPTDTQYF
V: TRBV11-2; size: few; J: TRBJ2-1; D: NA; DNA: TGTGCCAGCAGCCGTAGAGGGGGGCCCTACAATGAGCAGTTCTTC; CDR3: CASSRRGGPYNEQFF
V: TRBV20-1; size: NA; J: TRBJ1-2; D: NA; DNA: TGCAGTGCTCCTTCATATTTCTCCTTC; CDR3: CSAPSYFSF
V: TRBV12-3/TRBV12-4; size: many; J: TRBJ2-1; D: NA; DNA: TGTGCCAGCAGTTTAACTGGGAACTACAATGAGCAGTTCTTC; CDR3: CASSLTGNYNEQFF